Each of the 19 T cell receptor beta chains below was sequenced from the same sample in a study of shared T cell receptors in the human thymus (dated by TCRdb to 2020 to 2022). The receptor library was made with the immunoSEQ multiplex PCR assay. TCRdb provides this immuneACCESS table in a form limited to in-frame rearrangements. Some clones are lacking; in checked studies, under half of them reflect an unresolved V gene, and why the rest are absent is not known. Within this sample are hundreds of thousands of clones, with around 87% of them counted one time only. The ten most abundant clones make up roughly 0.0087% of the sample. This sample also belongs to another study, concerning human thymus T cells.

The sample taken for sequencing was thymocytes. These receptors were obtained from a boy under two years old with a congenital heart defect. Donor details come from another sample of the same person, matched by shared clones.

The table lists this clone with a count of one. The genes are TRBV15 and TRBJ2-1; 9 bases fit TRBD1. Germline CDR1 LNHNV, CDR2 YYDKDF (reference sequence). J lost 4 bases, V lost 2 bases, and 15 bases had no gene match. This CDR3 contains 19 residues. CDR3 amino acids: CATSRKDDLRDRVYNEQFF. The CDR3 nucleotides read TGTGCCACCAGCAGAAAAGACGACTTACGGGACAGGGTTTACAATGAGCAGTTCTTC. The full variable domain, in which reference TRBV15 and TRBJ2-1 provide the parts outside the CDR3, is DAMVIQNPRYQVTQFGKPVTLSCSQTLNHNVMYWYQQKSSQAPKLLFHYYDKDFNNEADTPDNFQSRRPNTSFCFLDIRSPGLGDTAMYLCATSRKDDLRDRVYNEQFFGPGTRLTVL.

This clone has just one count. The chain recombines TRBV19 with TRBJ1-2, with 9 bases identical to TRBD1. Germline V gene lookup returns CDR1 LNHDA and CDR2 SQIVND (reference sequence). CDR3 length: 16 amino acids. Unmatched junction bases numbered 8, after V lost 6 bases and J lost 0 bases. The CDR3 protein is CASSEGTGKANYGYTF. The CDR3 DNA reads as TGTGCCAGTAGCGAAGGGACAGGGAAAGCTAACTATGGCTACACCTTC.

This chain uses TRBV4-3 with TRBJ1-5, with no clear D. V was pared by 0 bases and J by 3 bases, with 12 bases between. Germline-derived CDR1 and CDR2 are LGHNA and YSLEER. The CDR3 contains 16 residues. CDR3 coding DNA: TGCGCCAGCAGCCAAGATCGGGAAACCAACAATCAGCCCCAGCATTTT. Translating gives CASSQDRETNNQPQHF.

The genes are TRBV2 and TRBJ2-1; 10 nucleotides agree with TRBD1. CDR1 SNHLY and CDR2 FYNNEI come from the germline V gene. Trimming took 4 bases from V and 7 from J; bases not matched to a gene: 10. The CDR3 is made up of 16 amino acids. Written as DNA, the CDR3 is TGTGCCAGCAGTGCCCCGACAGGGGGCCCCTGGAATGAGCAGTTCTTC. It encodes CASSAPTGGPWNEQFF.

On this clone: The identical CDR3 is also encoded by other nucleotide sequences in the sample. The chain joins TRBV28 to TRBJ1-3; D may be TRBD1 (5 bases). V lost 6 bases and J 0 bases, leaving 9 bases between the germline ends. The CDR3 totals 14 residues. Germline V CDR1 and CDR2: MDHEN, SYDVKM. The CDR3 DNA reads TGTGCCAGCAGCTCGACAGTCTCTGGAAACACCATATATTTT. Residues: CASSSTVSGNTIYF.

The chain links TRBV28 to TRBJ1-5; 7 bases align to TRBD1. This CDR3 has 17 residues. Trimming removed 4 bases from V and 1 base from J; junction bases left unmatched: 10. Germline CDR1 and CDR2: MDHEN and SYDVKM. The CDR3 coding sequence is TGTGCCAGCAGTTCCCGCGCGGACAGGAGAAGCAATCAGCCCCAGCATTTT. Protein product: CASSSRADRRSNQPQHF.

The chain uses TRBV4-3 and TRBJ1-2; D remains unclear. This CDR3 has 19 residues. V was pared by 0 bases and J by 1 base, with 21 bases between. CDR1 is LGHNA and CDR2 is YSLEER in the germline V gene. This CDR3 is CASSQDYPSQERYNYGYTF. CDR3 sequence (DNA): TGCGCCAGCAGCCAAGATTATCCATCTCAGGAGCGGTATAACTATGGCTACACCTTC.

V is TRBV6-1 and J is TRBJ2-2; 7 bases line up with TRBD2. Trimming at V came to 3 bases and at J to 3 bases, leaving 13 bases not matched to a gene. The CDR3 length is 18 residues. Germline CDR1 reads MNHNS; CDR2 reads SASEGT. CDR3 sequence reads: CASSDLAMAGEDTGELFF. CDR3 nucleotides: TGTGCCAGCAGTGACCTCGCCATGGCGGGAGAGGACACCGGGGAGCTGTTTTTT.

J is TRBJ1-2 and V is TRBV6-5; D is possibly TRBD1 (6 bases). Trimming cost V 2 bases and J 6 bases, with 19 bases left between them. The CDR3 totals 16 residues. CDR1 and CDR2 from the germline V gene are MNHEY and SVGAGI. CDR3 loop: CASSYAMDRYLNGYTF. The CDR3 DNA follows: TGTGCCAGCAGTTACGCAATGGACAGATATCTTAATGGCTACACCTTC.

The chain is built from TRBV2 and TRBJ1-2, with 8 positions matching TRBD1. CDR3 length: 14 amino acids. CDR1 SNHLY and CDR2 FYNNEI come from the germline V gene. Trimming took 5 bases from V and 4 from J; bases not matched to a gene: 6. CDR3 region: CASSKTGDPYGYTF. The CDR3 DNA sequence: TGTGCCAGCAGTAAGACAGGGGACCCCTATGGCTACACCTTC.

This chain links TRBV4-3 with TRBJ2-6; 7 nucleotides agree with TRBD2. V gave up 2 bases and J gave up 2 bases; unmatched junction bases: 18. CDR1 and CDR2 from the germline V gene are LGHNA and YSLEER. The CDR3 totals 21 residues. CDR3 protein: CASSQRVPQAGTPTGANVLTF. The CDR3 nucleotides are TGCGCCAGCAGCCAACGGGTCCCTCAAGCGGGAACACCAACTGGGGCCAACGTCCTGACTTTC.

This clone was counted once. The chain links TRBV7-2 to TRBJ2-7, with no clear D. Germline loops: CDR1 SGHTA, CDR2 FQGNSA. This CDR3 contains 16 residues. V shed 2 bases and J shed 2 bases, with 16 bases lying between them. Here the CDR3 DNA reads TGTGCCAGCAGCTTATATAAAGCCAAAGTTACCTACGAGCAGTACTTC. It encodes CASSLYKAKVTYEQYF.

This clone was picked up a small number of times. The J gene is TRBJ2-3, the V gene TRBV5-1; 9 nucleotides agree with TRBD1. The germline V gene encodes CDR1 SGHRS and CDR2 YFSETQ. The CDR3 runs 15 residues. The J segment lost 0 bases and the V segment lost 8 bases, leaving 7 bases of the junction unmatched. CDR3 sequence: CASLPGTGSTDTQYF. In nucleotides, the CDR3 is TGCGCCAGTCTCCCCGGGACAGGGAGCACAGATACGCAGTATTTT.

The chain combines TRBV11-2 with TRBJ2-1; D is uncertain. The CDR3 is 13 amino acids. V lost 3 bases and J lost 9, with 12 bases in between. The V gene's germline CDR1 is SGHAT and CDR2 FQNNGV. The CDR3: CASSFPPCVEQFF. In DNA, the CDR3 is TGTGCCAGCAGCTTTCCCCCCTGCGTTGAGCAGTTCTTC.

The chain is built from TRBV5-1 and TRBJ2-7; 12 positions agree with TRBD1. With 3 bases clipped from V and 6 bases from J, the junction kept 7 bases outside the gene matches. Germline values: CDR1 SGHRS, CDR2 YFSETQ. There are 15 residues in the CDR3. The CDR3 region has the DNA TGCGCCAGCAGCTGGGGGACAGGGGGCGCGGGCGAGCAGTACTTC. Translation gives CASSWGTGGAGEQYF.

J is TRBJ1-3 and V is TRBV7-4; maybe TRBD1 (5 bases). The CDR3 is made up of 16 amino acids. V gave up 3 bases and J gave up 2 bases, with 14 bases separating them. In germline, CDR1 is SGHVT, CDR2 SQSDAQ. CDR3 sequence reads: CASSFRLSGTGNTIYF. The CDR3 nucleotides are TGTGCCAGCAGCTTTCGCCTTTCAGGGACTGGAAACACCATATATTTT.

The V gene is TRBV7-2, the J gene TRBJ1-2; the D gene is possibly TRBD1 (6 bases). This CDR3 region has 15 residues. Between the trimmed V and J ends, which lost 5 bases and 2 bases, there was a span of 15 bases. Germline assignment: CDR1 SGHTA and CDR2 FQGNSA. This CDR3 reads CASSLQGRSNYGYTF. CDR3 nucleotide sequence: TGTGCCAGCAGCCTACAGGGACGATCGAACTATGGCTACACCTTC.

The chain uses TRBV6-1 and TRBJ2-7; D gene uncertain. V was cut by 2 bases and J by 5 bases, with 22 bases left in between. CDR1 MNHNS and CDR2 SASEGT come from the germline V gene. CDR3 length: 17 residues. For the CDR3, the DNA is TGTGCCAGCAGTGAAATGGTCGACGGCGGATTCTCAGACGAGCAGTACTTC. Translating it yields CASSEMVDGGFSDEQYF.

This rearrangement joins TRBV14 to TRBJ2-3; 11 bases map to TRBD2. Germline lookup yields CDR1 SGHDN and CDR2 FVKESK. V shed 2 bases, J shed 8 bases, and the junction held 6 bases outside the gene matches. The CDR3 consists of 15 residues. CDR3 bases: TGTGCCAGCAGCCAATCTAGCGGGGGGCCCGCTACGCAGTATTTT. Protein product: CASSQSSGGPATQYF.